The 31 T cell receptor beta chains presented below share a single source sample, sequenced in a study of blood T cell repertoires in COVID-19. Here immunoSEQ multiplex PCR was the method, and the copy in TCRdb shows in-frame clones only, minus some. The table has about 300,000 clones, about 87% seen once. The sample consisted of peripheral blood. The receptor set was obtained from a man in his sixties or seventies with acute or convalescent COVID-19.

The CDR3 bases are TGTGCCAGCAGCCTAGCAGGGGGGAATGAGCAGTTCTTC. Its translation is CASSLAGGNEQFF. The rearrangement joins TRBV11-3 to TRBJ2-1; TRBD1 might be the D (7 bases). The V end lost 5 bases, the J end lost 7 bases, and 12 bases lay between the germline ends. The CDR3 has 13 residues. Looked up from germline, CDR1 is SGHNT and CDR2 is YENEEA.

This rearrangement joins TRBV18 to TRBJ1-1; possible D gene TRBD1, 6 bases. The CDR3 consists of 14 residues. V shed 3 bases and J shed 1 base, with 9 bases lying between them. Germline V gene sequence: CDR1 KGHSH, CDR2 LQKENI. For the CDR3, the DNA is TGTGCCAGCTCACCGGGCAGGGGGAACACTGAAGCTTTCTTT. It codes for CASSPGRGNTEAFF.

The chain is built from TRBV30 and TRBJ1-1; 10 positions agree with TRBD1. This CDR3 has 14 residues. Looked up from germline, CDR1 is GTSNPN and CDR2 is SVGIG (reference sequence). The trim removed 1 base at V and 11 bases at J, leaving 10 bases unmatched. The CDR3 nucleotides read TGTGCCTGGAGTGCGCTGAATGGACAGGGGGAGGCTTTCTTT. This gives the protein CAWSALNGQGEAFF.

The chain has TRBV15 and TRBJ2-5; TRBD1 aligns across 7 bases. Looked up from germline, CDR1 is LNHNV and CDR2 is YYDKDF (reference sequence). This CDR3 has 12 residues. V trimming: 9 bases; J trimming: 8 bases; junction bases outside the gene matches: 9. The CDR3 DNA is TGTGCCACTTCTGAACAGGGGAACACCCAGTACTTC. The encoded protein is CATSEQGNTQYF.

The V and J genes are TRBV3-1 (or the pseudogene TRBV3-2) and TRBJ2-5; 12 positions agree with TRBD2. Germline lookup yields CDR1 LGHDT and CDR2 YNNKEL (reference sequence). The V segment lost 6 bases and the J segment 5 bases; nucleotides outside the gene matches: 4. The CDR3 runs 14 residues. The CDR3 loop is CASRPTSGGETQYF. The CDR3 DNA reads TGTGCCAGCAGACCGACTAGCGGGGGCGAGACCCAGTACTTC.

In its sample, this clone was seen once. The J gene is TRBJ1-1, the V gene TRBV5-1; D is perhaps TRBD1 (6 bases). Trimming pared 5 bases from V and 1 base from J, leaving 12 bases between. This CDR3 is 14 amino acids long. In germline, CDR1 is SGHRS, CDR2 YFSETQ. As DNA, the CDR3 is TGCGCCAGCAGGTCAGGACAGAGGAACACTGAAGCTTTCTTT. Encoded protein: CASRSGQRNTEAFF.

The chain employs TRBV7-9 and TRBJ2-1; D is ambiguous. Germline CDR1 is SEHNR and CDR2 is FQNEAQ (reference sequence). Trimming cost V 5 bases and J 6 bases, with 20 bases left between them. The CDR3 length is 16 residues. CDR3 coding DNA: TGTGCCAGCAGCCCCCCCTGGCAGGTCGTCGTCAATGAGCAGTTCTTC. Translation: CASSPPWQVVVNEQFF.

In this sample, this clone turned up once. The rearrangement uses TRBV6-1 and TRBJ1-5; tentatively, D is TRBD1 (5 bases). From germline, CDR1 is MNHNS and CDR2 SASEGT. The CDR3 extends over 13 amino acids. V dropped 8 bases and J dropped 0 bases, with 8 bases sitting between them. The CDR3 sequence: CASWRGSNQPQHF. CDR3 bases: TGTGCCAGCTGGAGGGGTAGCAATCAGCCCCAGCATTTT.

The chain recombines TRBV10-3 with TRBJ2-3; 10 nucleotides match TRBD2. This CDR3 is built from 17 residues. V gave up 6 bases and J gave up 7 bases; unmatched junction bases: 16. Germline loops: CDR1 ENHRY, CDR2 SYGVKD. The CDR3 loop reads CAISPSTSSGSFNTQYF. CDR3 nucleotide sequence: TGTGCCATCAGCCCCAGTACTTCTAGCGGGAGTTTTAATACGCAGTATTTT.

The chain links TRBV7-8 to TRBJ1-5; tentative D call: TRBD1 (5 bases). Germline loops: CDR1 SGHVS, CDR2 FQNEAQ. The CDR3 is 16 residues long. V dropped 1 base and J dropped 3 bases, with 13 bases sitting between them. CDR3 nucleotide sequence: TGTGCCAGCAGCTTAGGGGCAGGGACTCTCAATCAGCCCCAGCATTTT. The encoded protein is CASSLGAGTLNQPQHF.

The J gene is TRBJ1-1, the V gene TRBV9, with TRBD1 matching 10 bases. V lost 0 bases and J lost 5; bases outside the gene matches: 1. Germline V CDR1 and CDR2: SGDLS, YYNGEE. The CDR3 contains 14 residues. The CDR3 here is CASSVGQGATEAFF. The CDR3 DNA reads as TGTGCCAGCAGCGTAGGACAGGGGGCTACTGAAGCTTTCTTT.

V gene TRBV3-1 (or the pseudogene TRBV3-2) combines with J gene TRBJ1-4; possibly TRBD1 for D (5 bases). Germline V CDR1 and CDR2: LGHDT, YNNKEL (reference sequence). The CDR3 runs 15 residues. The germline V and J ends were trimmed by 1 base and 8 bases, with 14 bases remaining between them. The CDR3 nucleotides are TGTGCCAGCAGCCAAGGGGTAGGGGTAAGGGAAAAACTGTTTTTT. This codes for CASSQGVGVREKLFF.

V and J are TRBV11-2 and TRBJ2-2, with D maybe TRBD2 (6 bases). Germline CDR1 and CDR2: SGHAT and FQNNGV. CDR3 length: 15 amino acids. Trimming left V 6 bases short and J 0 bases short, with 11 bases between. The CDR3 loop is CASRGLATNTGELFF. The CDR3 nucleotides are TGTGCCAGCAGAGGGCTAGCGACGAACACCGGGGAGCTGTTTTTT.

This sequence joins TRBV30 and TRBJ2-7; 7 nucleotides match TRBD2. CDR3 length: 16 amino acids. Germline V lookup: CDR1 GTSNPN, CDR2 SVGIG (reference sequence). Trimming cost V 2 bases and J 0 bases; bases outside gene matches: 10. The CDR3 is CAWSLWFGGSSYEQYF. The CDR3 nucleotides are TGTGCCTGGAGTTTATGGTTTGGCGGGAGCTCCTACGAGCAGTACTTC.

The chain uses TRBV28 and TRBJ1-3, with unresolved D. CDR1 is MDHEN and CDR2 is SYDVKM in the germline V gene. V was shortened by 6 bases and J by 0 bases, with 3 bases between the two germline ends. The CDR3 length is 12 residues. CDR3: CASSISGNTIYF. CDR3 nucleotides: TGTGCCAGCAGCATCTCTGGAAACACCATATATTTT.

This clone appeared a single time. Other nucleotide sequences from this sample produce the same CDR3. The CDR3 DNA is TGTGCCACCAGTGACTGGACAGGGGACGAGCAGTACTTC. Translating gives CATSDWTGDEQYF. The rearrangement uses TRBV24-1 and TRBJ2-7; 9 bases align to TRBD1. This CDR3 spans 13 amino acids. Germline V gene data show CDR1 as KGHDR and CDR2 as SFDVKD. The V gene end was trimmed by 4 bases and the J gene end by 5 bases; junction bases not matched to a gene: 2.

The chain couples TRBV2 to TRBJ2-5, with D possibly matching TRBD2 (6 bases). Trimming took off 5 bases at V and 3 bases at J, with 10 bases between the two ends. Germline-derived CDR1 and CDR2 are SNHLY and FYNNEI. This CDR3 has 13 amino acids. The CDR3 DNA reads TGTGCCAGCAGTCGGGAGCGCAAAGAGACCCAGTACTTC. Its translation: CASSRERKETQYF.

The chain links TRBV6-5 to TRBJ2-5, with no clear D. The CDR3 has 14 residues. From germline, CDR1 is MNHEY and CDR2 SVGAGI. V was pared by 0 bases and J by 2 bases, with 7 bases between. For the CDR3, the DNA is TGTGCCAGCAGTTACTCGTTCAGTCAAGAGACCCAGTACTTC. Its protein is CASSYSFSQETQYF.

This clone has just a few counts. The chain employs TRBV7-9 and TRBJ1-1, with TRBD1 as a possible D gene (6 bases). The V and J ends lost 4 bases and 1 base respectively, with 16 bases between them. Germline V gives CDR1 SEHNR, CDR2 FQNEAQ (reference sequence). CDR3 length equals 16 residues. CDR3: CASSSKSGQRNTEAFF. For the CDR3, the DNA is TGTGCCAGCAGCTCCAAGTCGGGACAAAGGAACACTGAAGCTTTCTTT.

The gene calls are TRBV6-5 and TRBJ1-4; 8 bases line up with TRBD1. Unmatched junction bases numbered 7, after V lost 6 bases and J lost 7 bases. Germline V lookup: CDR1 MNHEY, CDR2 SVGAGI. The CDR3 extends over 14 amino acids. The CDR3 loop is CASRGGTGGEKLFF. CDR3 sequence (DNA): TGTGCCAGCAGGGGGGGGACAGGCGGTGAAAAACTGTTTTTT.

In DNA form, the CDR3 reads TGTGCCAGCAGCTCCTTCCGGTCGGGCTACACCTTC. This sequence encodes CASSSFRSGYTF. The genes are TRBV5-6 and TRBJ1-2; no clear D gene. V lost 3 bases and J lost 8, with 11 bases in between. CDR1 SGHDT and CDR2 YYEEEE come from the germline V gene. The CDR3 covers 12 residues.

V and J are TRBV18 and TRBJ1-5; tentative D call: TRBD1 (6 bases). This CDR3 is built from 14 residues. Between the trimmed V and J ends, which lost 5 bases and 2 bases, there was a span of 10 bases. Germline CDR1 reads KGHSH; CDR2 reads LQKENI. Here the CDR3 DNA reads TGTGCCAGCTCAACAGGGATCGGCAATCAGCCCCAGCATTTT. Translated, it gives CASSTGIGNQPQHF.

This sequence joins TRBV5-1 and TRBJ2-7; TRBD1 might be the D (5 bases). Germline CDR1 SGHRS, CDR2 YFSETQ. The CDR3 runs to 17 residues. Between the trimmed V and J ends, which lost 1 base and 1 base, there was a span of 18 bases. The CDR3 DNA is TGCGCCAGCAGCTTGTCGATCCAAGGGGCATGGTCCTACGAGCAGTACTTC. It codes for CASSLSIQGAWSYEQYF.

This rearrangement joins TRBV28 to TRBJ2-7; 8 positions agree with TRBD2. The germline V gene encodes CDR1 MDHEN and CDR2 SYDVKM. The length of the CDR3 is 14 residues. The trim removed 5 bases at V and 2 bases at J, leaving 5 bases unmatched. CDR3 in DNA: TGTGCCAGCAGTCCAGTGACTAGCGCCTACGAGCAGTACTTC. Encoded protein: CASSPVTSAYEQYF. Full variable domain (outside the CDR3, taken from reference TRBV28 and TRBJ2-7): DVKVTQSSRYLVKRTGEKVFLECVQDMDHENMFWYRQDPGLGLRLIYFSYDVKMKEKGDIPEGYSVSREKKERFSLILESASTNQTSMYLCASSPVTSAYEQYFGPGTRLTVT.

The chain uses TRBV6-5 and TRBJ1-1; unclear D gene. Germline V gene data show CDR1 as MNHEY and CDR2 as SVGAGI. Trimming removed 4 bases from V and 2 bases from J, with 17 bases in between. The CDR3 is 16 amino acids. DNA of the CDR3: TGTGCCAGCAGTTCCCGCCTACGACAAATAAACACTGAAGCTTTCTTT. Translated: CASSSRLRQINTEAFF.

V is TRBV7-2 and J is TRBJ2-1; 11 nucleotides match TRBD1. V was pared by 3 bases and J by 7 bases, with 8 bases of the junction left unmatched. This CDR3 has 16 amino acids. Germline V gene data show CDR1 as SGHTA and CDR2 as FQGNSA. CDR3 region: CASSFSGTGGRNEQFF. In nucleotides, the CDR3 is TGTGCCAGCAGCTTTTCCGGGACAGGGGGTCGGAATGAGCAGTTCTTC.

This clone was seen a few times. CDR3 sequence (DNA): TGCGCCAGCAGCCCCACTCCGGGACTAGCGCCTGGGAATGAGCAGTTCTTC. Its protein is CASSPTPGLAPGNEQFF. The chain recombines TRBV4-1 with TRBJ2-1; TRBD2 agrees at 10 bases. J lost 7 bases, V lost 4 bases, and 13 bases had no gene match. The CDR3 runs to 17 residues. CDR1 is MGHRA, CDR2 YSYEKL, per germline.

This clone has a single count. CDR3 loop: CASSQDGGQGSTEAFF. The CDR3, as DNA: TGTGCCAGCAGCCAAGATGGTGGGCAGGGAAGCACTGAAGCTTTCTTT. The V call is TRBV4-2, the J call TRBJ1-1; perhaps TRBD1 as D (5 bases). The CDR3 extends over 16 amino acids. V shed 0 bases and J shed 4 bases, with 15 bases lying between them. Germline CDR1 and CDR2: LGHNA and YNFKEQ.

The chain uses TRBV10-1 and TRBJ2-3; 7 bases align to TRBD2. With V trimmed by 2 bases and J by 1 base, 0 bases remained unmatched. The CDR3 spans 14 residues. Germline CDR1 reads WNHNN; CDR2 reads SYGVQD (reference sequence). The CDR3 sequence is CASSETSGTDTQYF. The CDR3 DNA reads as TGCGCCAGCAGTGAGACTAGCGGCACAGATACGCAGTATTTT.

The rearrangement uses TRBV6-2 or TRBV6-3 and TRBJ2-1; D not certain. This CDR3 has 14 residues. The V end was cut by 4 bases, the J end by 3 bases, with 10 bases between. CDR1 is MNHEY and CDR2 is SVGEGT in the germline V gene. The CDR3 bases are TGTGCCAGCAGTTTGTATCAGAACTACAATGAGCAGTTCTTC. It yields the protein CASSLYQNYNEQFF.

The chain recombines TRBV5-1 with TRBJ1-2, with TRBD1 matching 9 bases. Germline assignment: CDR1 SGHRS and CDR2 YFSETQ. With 1 base clipped from V and 6 bases from J, the junction kept 4 bases outside the gene matches. This CDR3 has 14 amino acids. In nucleotides, the CDR3 is TGCGCCAGCAGCTTGTCGAGGACAGGGGATGGCTACACCTTC. Its protein is CASSLSRTGDGYTF.